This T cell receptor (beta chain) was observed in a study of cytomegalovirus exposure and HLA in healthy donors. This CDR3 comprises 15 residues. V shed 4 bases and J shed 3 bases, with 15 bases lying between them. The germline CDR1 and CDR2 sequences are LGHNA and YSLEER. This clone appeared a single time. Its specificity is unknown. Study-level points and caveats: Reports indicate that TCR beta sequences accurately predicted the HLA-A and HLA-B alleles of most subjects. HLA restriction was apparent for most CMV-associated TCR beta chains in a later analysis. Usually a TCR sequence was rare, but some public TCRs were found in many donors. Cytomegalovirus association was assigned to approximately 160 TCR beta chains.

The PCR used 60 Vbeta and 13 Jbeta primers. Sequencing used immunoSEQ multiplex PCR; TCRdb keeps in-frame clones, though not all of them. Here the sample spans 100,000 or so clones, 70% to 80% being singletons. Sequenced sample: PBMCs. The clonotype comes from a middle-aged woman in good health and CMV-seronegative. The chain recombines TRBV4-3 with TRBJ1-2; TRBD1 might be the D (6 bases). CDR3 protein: CASSPSDRPDYGYTF. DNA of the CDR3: TGCGCCAGCAGCCCCTCGGACAGACCCGACTATGGCTACACCTTC.